This TCR beta chain is from a study of shared clonotypes between healthy human individuals. Study details: A couple of female and a few male donors aged 18 to 49 were enrolled.

Original handling: Filtering differed since immunoSEQ provided only junctions, with no quality scores. Measured with immunoSEQ multiplex PCR; TCRdb has only the in-frame clones, and not every one. Clonal size and the V and J genes are those of that table, whereas D and trimming came from the DNA. The sample includes more than 850,000 clones, 75% to 80% seen only once; the top ten take about 0.52%. Study-level results: Sharing across four donors was highest in naive CD4 (around 5%) and lowest in memory CD8 (roughly 0.4%).

V was pared by 2 bases and J by 3 bases, with 6 bases of the junction left unmatched. Germline V lookup: CDR1 MDHEN, CDR2 SYDVKM. This CDR3 has 17 residues. This clone was seen a handful of times. Its specificity is unknown. The TCR was taken from a man aged 18 to 30 in good health. Some clones in this sample may be carry-over from other donors' samples. The chain carries TRBV28 and TRBJ2-6, with 8 bases that match TRBD1. The sequenced material came from memory CD4+ T cells from PBMCs. Subset meaning: CD45RA-negative fraction. Here the CDR3 reads CASSLQGALGGANVLTF. Here the CDR3 DNA reads TGTGCCAGCAGTTTACAGGGGGCCCTCGGTGGGGCCAACGTCCTGACTTTC.